The 10 T cell receptor beta chains presented below share a single source sample, sequenced in a study of blood T cells in healthy people across ages. With a J-beta primer mix and a sample-barcoded 5' primer, a second PCR ran roughly 6 to 11 cycles. TCRdb ran MiXCR on the 5' RACE reads and lists one entry per CDR3 protein. The data hold over a million distinct CDR3 sequences, with approximately 42% observed a single time. The sequenced material came from blood. These receptor sequences come from a woman between 18 and 29 years old in good health.

This clonotype occurred many times. This rearrangement joins TRBV20-1 to TRBJ1-1, with a possible D match to TRBD1 (5 bases). Germline loops: CDR1 DFQATT, CDR2 SNEGSKA (reference sequence). There are 14 residues in the CDR3. Trimming pared 5 bases from V and 4 bases from J, leaving 17 bases between. Written as DNA, the CDR3 is TGCAGTGCTCCTGGGACTTCGGAGGTCACTGAAGCTTTCTTT. It encodes CSAPGTSEVTEAFF.

A few counts support this clonotype. The chain employs TRBV27 and TRBJ2-7; weak D call: TRBD2 (6 bases). Looked up from germline, CDR1 is MNHEY and CDR2 is SMNVEV (reference sequence). V was clipped by 10 bases and J by 5 bases, with 24 bases between them. The CDR3 consists of 15 residues. The CDR3 DNA reads TGTGCCAATAGTTTGGAGGGCCCGTGGACCGACGAGCAGTACTTC. This encodes CANSLEGPWTDEQYF.

This clonotype has only a few counts. Germline is not matched at one junction end, which may reflect a read error. The chain links TRBV5-5 to TRBJ2-3, with 13 bases fitting TRBD2. The CDR3 loop spans 16 amino acids. Germline V lookup: CDR1 SGHKS, CDR2 YYEKEE (reference sequence). CDR3 amino acids: CASSPTGTSGVNTQYF. CDR3 bases: TGTGCAAGCAGCCCGACCGGGACTAGCGGGGTGAATACGCAGTATTTT.

This clonotype came up a few times. This chain joins TRBV20-1 and TRBJ2-4; D is possibly TRBD1 (7 bases). Per the germline V gene, CDR1 is DFQATT and CDR2 is SNEGSKA (reference sequence). The CDR3 spans 13 residues. Between the trimmed V and J ends, which lost 6 bases and 15 bases, there was a span of 24 bases. The CDR3 DNA is TGCAGTGCCTCCCCCACAAGACAGGGACTGCGGTACTTC. Amino acid sequence: CSASPTRQGLRYF.

This clonotype has a handful of counts. In DNA form, the CDR3 reads TGCGCCAGCAGCCAAGGTTCTAGCCTCTTCGCAGCCAAAAACATTCAGTACTTC. Protein: CASSQGSSLFAAKNIQYF. This chain links TRBV4-3 with TRBJ2-4, with TRBD2 as a possible D gene (5 bases). Per germline, CDR1 LGHNA and CDR2 YSLEER. This CDR3 comprises 18 residues. Trimming cost V 1 base and J 0 bases, with 16 bases left between them.

This clonotype was observed many times. V and J are TRBV29-1 and TRBJ1-2; 8 bases align to TRBD1. This CDR3 is built from 14 residues. Germline assignment: CDR1 SQVTM and CDR2 ANQGSEA. Trimming cost V 6 bases and J 6 bases; bases outside gene matches: 12. For the CDR3, the DNA is TGCAGCGTGGAGTCGGACAGGGTTTACAATGGCTACACCTTC. Protein: CSVESDRVYNGYTF.

The chain joins TRBV29-1 to TRBJ1-2; D not certain. The CDR3 consists of 16 residues. Germline CDR1 reads SQVTM; CDR2 reads ANQGSEA. The V gene lost 0 bases and the J gene lost 4 bases, with 18 bases spanning the gap. The CDR3 is CSVEDPERWRGYGYTF. In DNA, the CDR3 is TGCAGCGTTGAAGATCCCGAAAGATGGCGGGGCTATGGCTACACCTTC.

This chain connects TRBV10-3 to TRBJ2-3, with no clear D. The germline gives CDR1 ENHRY, CDR2 SYGVKD. The CDR3 runs 15 residues. V was shortened by 4 bases and J by 4 bases, with 15 bases between the two germline ends. The CDR3 loop reads CAISGETHLADTQYF. The CDR3 DNA is TGTGCCATCAGTGGCGAGACCCACCTGGCAGATACGCAGTATTTT.

This clonotype was counted a few times. This chain connects TRBV20-1 to TRBJ1-1, with D unclear. This CDR3 is 11 amino acids long. Trimming pared 3 bases from V and 6 bases from J, leaving 8 bases between. Germline CDR1 and CDR2: DFQATT and SNEGSKA (reference sequence). For the CDR3, the DNA is TGCAGTGCTAGTCGGGATCCTGAAGCTTTCTTT. This gives the protein CSASRDPEAFF.

In nucleotides, the CDR3 is TGTGCCACCAGCAGAGGGGGGGTCGCAACAGATACGCAGTATTTT. Translating gives CATSRGGVATDTQYF. The chain links TRBV15 to TRBJ2-3, with D tentatively TRBD2 (6 bases). The germline CDR1 and CDR2 sequences are LNHNV and YYDKDF (reference sequence). CDR3 length equals 15 residues. Deletions cut 1 base from V and 3 bases from J, with 11 bases between.